The 10 T cell receptor beta chains below all came from one sample that was sequenced in a study of T cell responses to AZD1222 COVID-19 vaccine. Generated by immunoSEQ multiplex PCR, the TCRdb table keeps only in-frame clones and is missing some. The sample records 120,000 or so clones, about 90% being singletons. Material: peripheral blood, obtained on day 0 of AZD1222 vaccination. The receptor set was obtained from an adult in good health.

The V call is TRBV18, the J call TRBJ2-2, with 9 bases fitting TRBD2. The CDR3 has 15 residues. V was pared by 9 bases and J by 9 bases, with 14 bases of the junction left unmatched. Germline values: CDR1 KGHSH, CDR2 LQKENI. The CDR3 here is CASPHGTSWNRELFF. CDR3 in DNA: TGTGCCAGTCCTCACGGGACTAGCTGGAACCGGGAGCTGTTTTTT.

The gene calls are TRBV9 and TRBJ1-2, with TRBD1 matching 7 bases. J was trimmed by 2 bases and V by 0 bases; bases with no gene match: 4. The CDR3 spans 15 residues. Per germline, CDR1 SGDLS and CDR2 YYNGEE. The CDR3 reads CASSVGGDSNYGYTF. CDR3 sequence (DNA): TGTGCCAGCAGCGTAGGAGGGGACAGCAACTATGGCTACACCTTC.

This chain uses TRBV18 with TRBJ1-1; no reliable D call. The CDR3 length is 16 residues. V was clipped by 0 bases and J by 1 base, with 12 bases between them. CDR1 and CDR2 (germline): KGHSH, LQKENI. CDR3 sequence: CASSPPGMTGNTEAFF. The DNA of the CDR3 is TGTGCCAGCTCACCACCGGGTATGACGGGGAACACTGAAGCTTTCTTT.

V is TRBV25-1 and J is TRBJ1-5; TRBD1 matches 8 bases. V trimming: 3 bases; J trimming: 2 bases; junction bases outside the gene matches: 6. The CDR3 has 16 residues. Germline assignment: CDR1 MGHDK and CDR2 SYGVNS. CDR3 nucleotide sequence: TGTGCCAGCAGTGAGGGGGGGACAGGTCGCAATCAGCCCCAGCATTTT. Amino acid sequence: CASSEGGTGRNQPQHF.

The rearrangement links TRBV6-2 or TRBV6-3 to TRBJ1-1; the match to TRBD1 covers 10 bases. The germline V gene encodes CDR1 MNHEY and CDR2 SVGEGT. This CDR3 contains 13 residues. With 5 bases clipped from V and 5 bases from J, the junction kept 2 bases outside the gene matches. The CDR3 spells CASSRQGATEAFF. The DNA of the CDR3 is TGTGCCAGCAGTCGACAGGGGGCAACTGAAGCTTTCTTT.

This clone was seen a single time. The chain recombines TRBV4-1 with TRBJ1-5, with D maybe TRBD1 (5 bases). V lost 4 bases and J lost 4, with 17 bases in between. The CDR3 is made up of 16 amino acids. Germline CDR1 and CDR2: MGHRA and YSYEKL. The CDR3 region has the DNA TGCGCCAGCAGCCGAGGGACCCCCGGGGGAAATCAGCCCCAGCATTTT. It encodes CASSRGTPGGNQPQHF.

The CDR3 here is CASGLVRGTGGAGTEAFF. The CDR3 DNA sequence: TGTGCTAGTGGTTTGGTACGCGGGACAGGGGGCGCCGGAACTGAAGCTTTCTTT. The chain couples TRBV12-5 to TRBJ1-1; TRBD1 matches at 12 bases. There are 18 residues in the CDR3. V lost 0 bases and J lost 5; bases outside the gene matches: 10. Germline CDR1 is LGHNT and CDR2 is FRNRAP. Using reference TRBV12-5 and TRBJ1-1 for the parts outside the CDR3, the full variable domain is DARVTQTPRHKVTEMGQEVTMRCQPILGHNTVFWYRQTMMQGLELLAYFRNRAPLDDSGMPKDRFSAEMPDATLATLKIQPSEPRDSAVYFCASGLVRGTGGAGTEAFFGQGTRLTVV.

This clone was detected once. The genes are TRBV24-1 and TRBJ2-5; D perhaps matches TRBD2 (6 bases). Deletions cut 7 bases from V and 0 bases from J, with 17 bases between. The CDR3 runs 16 residues. Looked up from germline, CDR1 is KGHDR and CDR2 is SFDVKD. In nucleotides, the CDR3 is TGTGCCACCAGCTCGGGGCTCCGGGAGTACCAAGAGACCCAGTACTTC. As protein: CATSSGLREYQETQYF.

The CDR3 region is CASSEGITGAYEQYV. DNA for the CDR3: TGTGCCAGCAGCGAGGGGATAACAGGGGCCTACGAGCAGTACGTC. The rearrangement links TRBV11-3 to TRBJ2-7; 7 nucleotides match TRBD1. Germline V gene sequence: CDR1 SGHNT, CDR2 YENEEA. The CDR3 is 15 residues long. The V gene end was trimmed by 5 bases and the J gene end by 2 bases; junction bases not matched to a gene: 9.

This chain uses TRBV28 with TRBJ1-1; D is unresolved. The V end was cut by 8 bases, the J end by 0 bases, with 4 bases between. The CDR3 totals 11 residues. Germline values: CDR1 MDHEN, CDR2 SYDVKM. The CDR3 nucleotides read TGTGCCAGCCGGCTGAACACTGAAGCTTTCTTT. Protein: CASRLNTEAFF.